This record covers a single TCR beta chain. This sample stems from a study of T cell changes during pregnancy in multiple sclerosis. Here immunoSEQ multiplex PCR was the method, and the copy in TCRdb shows in-frame clones only, minus some. This repertoire shows around 43,000 clones, 80% to 95% found once; its top ten account for 3.5% to 5%. The germline V gene encodes CDR1 SGHVS and CDR2 FNYEAQ. The CDR3 is 18 residues long. V shed 5 bases and J shed 0 bases, with 20 bases lying between them. This receptor was taken from a female donor with multiple sclerosis, enrolled in a pregnancy study. The genes are TRBV7-6 and TRBJ2-1; D might be TRBD1 (6 bases). The starting material was CD8+ T cells from peripheral blood mononuclear cells, obtained after pregnancy. The CDR3 reads CASSRRVSEGDSYNEQFF. CDR3 DNA: TGTGCCAGCAGCCGCCGGGTTAGCGAGGGGGACTCCTACAATGAGCAGTTCTTC.